Sequencing of this TCR beta chain was carried out in a study of cytomegalovirus exposure and HLA in healthy donors. Findings and caveats of the study: TRBV6-2, TRBV6-3 and some other V segments were excluded as indistinguishable. The study flagged roughly 160 TCR beta chains as cytomegalovirus-associated.

A multiplex PCR was run with 60 Vbeta primers and 13 Jbeta primers. The table came from immunoSEQ multiplex PCR; TCRdb's copy has only in-frame clones and leaves some out. The table lists about 160,000 clones, approximately 80% of them singletons, with approximately 4.5% in the top ten. CDR3 length equals 13 residues. V shed 5 bases, J shed 8 bases, and the junction held 5 bases outside the gene matches. The germline gives CDR1 MNHEY, CDR2 SVGAGI. This clone has a handful of counts. Its antigen is currently unknown. Sequenced sample: PBMCs. The chain joins TRBV6-5 to TRBJ1-4; 7 bases line up with TRBD1. This clonotype originated in a man aged 30-40 years in good health and CMV-seronegative. The CDR3 reads CASSGQAPEKLFF. CDR3 DNA sequence: TGTGCCAGCAGTGGACAGGCACCAGAAAAACTGTTTTTT.